The rows below give T cell receptor beta chains drawn from one sample of a study of OX40 agonist ivuxolimab in advanced cancers. Using immunoSEQ multiplex PCR, the repertoire was profiled, and TCRdb retains in-frame clones only, with some absent. The repertoire includes about 62,000 clones, less than 85% of them detected once, and about 11% sits in the top ten. This specimen was CD4+ or CD8+ T cells sorted from blood, taken in a trial of the OX40 agonist ivuxolimab. These receptors all stem from an adult with an advanced solid tumor such as melanoma, head and neck, liver or kidney cancer. The CDR3 runs from the conserved cysteine through the conserved F or W. Each record gives: D gene, clone size, V gene, J gene, CDR3 DNA, CDR3 protein. The D gene is left open where the match is weak. Clone size appears in some rows only: once, few, many, or a class for an expanded clone.

D: TRBD1; size: few; V: TRBV18; J: TRBJ2-2; DNA: TGTGCCAGCTCATCGGACAGGGGGGCAGGCACCGGGGAGCTGTTTTTT; CDR3: CASSSDRGAGTGELFF
D: NA; size: NA; V: TRBV7-2; J: TRBJ1-1; DNA: TGTGCCAGCAGCGGGGGCCGTTTAGACACTGAAGCTTTCTTT; CDR3: CASSGGRLDTEAFF
D: NA; size: NA; V: TRBV7-9; J: TRBJ1-2; DNA: TGTGCCAGCAGCGGGAGTAGCAGTTCTAACTATGGCTACACCTTC; CDR3: CASSGSSSSNYGYTF
D: NA; size: once; V: TRBV9; J: TRBJ1-1; DNA: TGTGCCAGCAGCCCCGAGGGGTGGGGGAACACTGAAGCTTTCTTT; CDR3: CASSPEGWGNTEAFF
D: NA; size: NA; V: TRBV5-1; J: TRBJ2-5; DNA: TGCGCCAGCACCCAAGATGACCAAGAGACCCAGTACTTC; CDR3: CASTQDDQETQYF
D: NA; size: NA; V: TRBV7-3; J: TRBJ2-1; DNA: TGTGCCAGCAGCCGAGAGGATACGAACAATGAGCAGTTCTTC; CDR3: CASSREDTNNEQFF
D: TRBD1; size: NA; V: TRBV27; J: TRBJ2-7; DNA: TGTGCCAGCAGTTTGGACAGGGTAGGTTACGAGCAGTACTTC; CDR3: CASSLDRVGYEQYF
D: TRBD2; size: NA; V: TRBV7-3; J: TRBJ2-5; DNA: TGTGCCAGCAGCCTTACCGGGACTAGCGGGGGCCAAGAGACCCAGTACTTC; CDR3: CASSLTGTSGGQETQYF
D: TRBD2; size: NA; V: TRBV27; J: TRBJ2-7; DNA: TGTGCCAGCAGTGACCTCCGGGAGGGACCACTCTACGAGCAGTACTTC; CDR3: CASSDLREGPLYEQYF
D: NA; size: NA; V: TRBV28; J: TRBJ1-1; DNA: TGTGCCAGCAGTTTGGGTCAGATGAACACTGAAGCTTTCTTT; CDR3: CASSLGQMNTEAFF
D: NA; size: NA; V: TRBV2; J: TRBJ2-7; DNA: TGTGCCAGCAGTGAATCCGGGAGTCGCTACGAGCAGTACTTC; CDR3: CASSESGSRYEQYF
D: NA; size: NA; V: TRBV7-3; J: TRBJ1-6; DNA: TGTGCCAGCAGCTCACAGGGTAATTCACCCCTCCACTTT; CDR3: CASSSQGNSPLHF
D: TRBD2; size: once; V: TRBV4-2; J: TRBJ2-1; DNA: TGTGCCAGCAGCCAAGATGGGCGGGGGTACAATGAGCAGTTCTTC; CDR3: CASSQDGRGYNEQFF
D: TRBD2; size: once; V: TRBV7-8; J: TRBJ2-1; DNA: TGTGCCAGCAGCTTAGAGGGACTAGCGGGGTACAATGAGCAGTTCTTC; CDR3: CASSLEGLAGYNEQFF
D: TRBD1; size: NA; V: TRBV7-2; J: TRBJ1-2; DNA: TGTGCCAGCAGCTTAACCAGGGGGGGCCTCTATGGCTACACCTTC; CDR3: CASSLTRGGLYGYTF
D: NA; size: NA; V: TRBV19; J: TRBJ2-4; DNA: TGTGCCAGTAGTATTTTGGACGGGTCCAGAAACATTCAGTACTTC; CDR3: CASSILDGSRNIQYF
D: NA; size: NA; V: TRBV7-9; J: TRBJ1-5; DNA: TGTGCCAGCAGCCCTACTAAGGATCAGCCCCAGCATTTT; CDR3: CASSPTKDQPQHF
D: NA; size: NA; V: TRBV4-1; J: TRBJ1-3; DNA: TGCGCCAGCAGCCAAGATCCTGAGTTTGGAAACACCATATATTTT; CDR3: CASSQDPEFGNTIYF
D: TRBD1; size: NA; V: TRBV6-5; J: TRBJ1-3; DNA: TGTGCCAGCAGTAAACAGGGGGGTGGAAACACCATATATTTT; CDR3: CASSKQGGGNTIYF
D: NA; size: NA; V: TRBV14; J: TRBJ1-1; DNA: TGTGCCAGCAGCCAAGCTACGTTTTGGATGAACACTGAAGCTTTCTTT; CDR3: CASSQATFWMNTEAFF
D: TRBD2; size: NA; V: TRBV28; J: TRBJ2-1; DNA: TGTGCCAGCAGGGTCAGACTAGCGGGAGTGAATGAGCAGTTCTTC; CDR3: CASRVRLAGVNEQFF
D: TRBD2; size: few; V: TRBV11-2; J: TRBJ2-1; DNA: TGTGCCAGCAGCTTAGGACCGGGACTAGCGGTCAATGAGCAGTTCTTC; CDR3: CASSLGPGLAVNEQFF
D: NA; size: NA; V: TRBV6-1; J: TRBJ1-3; DNA: TGTGCCAGCAGTGAGTTCAGTCGGGGATTGTTCTCTGGAAACACCATATATTTT; CDR3: CASSEFSRGLFSGNTIYF
D: NA; size: NA; V: TRBV10-3; J: TRBJ1-3; DNA: TGTGCCATCAGTGAGTCGACAGTCTCTGGAAACACCATATATTTT; CDR3: CAISESTVSGNTIYF
D: NA; size: NA; V: TRBV7-9; J: TRBJ2-7; DNA: TGTGCCAGCAGCACCAACGCCGGAATTTACGAGCAGTACTTC; CDR3: CASSTNAGIYEQYF
D: NA; size: NA; V: TRBV14; J: TRBJ1-1; DNA: TGTGCCAGCAGCCAAAACCGGGGCGCCGGCACTGAAGCTTTCTTT; CDR3: CASSQNRGAGTEAFF
D: NA; size: NA; V: TRBV9; J: TRBJ1-3; DNA: TGTGCCAGCTCCACAAGCTCTGGAAACACCATATATTTT; CDR3: CASSTSSGNTIYF
D: NA; size: once; V: TRBV6-6; J: TRBJ1-2; DNA: TGTGCCAGCATCGAAGGGCCCGGCCTGCTCTATGGCTACACCTTC; CDR3: CASIEGPGLLYGYTF
D: TRBD1; size: NA; V: TRBV5-5; J: TRBJ1-2; DNA: TGTGCCAGCAGCTCCCCGACAGGGCTCTATGGCTACACCTTC; CDR3: CASSSPTGLYGYTF
D: NA; size: NA; V: TRBV5-6; J: TRBJ2-7; DNA: TGTGCCAGCAGCTTGGTCGGCACCAACTACGAGCAGTACTTC; CDR3: CASSLVGTNYEQYF
D: NA; size: once; V: TRBV27; J: TRBJ2-3; DNA: TGTGCCAGCCGCAAGGGGAGCACAGATACGCAGTATTTT; CDR3: CASRKGSTDTQYF
D: NA; size: NA; V: TRBV28; J: TRBJ1-4; DNA: TGTGCCAGCAGTTCTCGGGGAAGTGAAAAACTGTTTTTT; CDR3: CASSSRGSEKLFF
D: TRBD1; size: NA; V: TRBV7-9; J: TRBJ2-1; DNA: TGTGCCAGCAGCTTAGGGGTGACAGGGGGGATTAGTAGAAATGAGCAGTTCTTC; CDR3: CASSLGVTGGISRNEQFF
D: TRBD1; size: NA; V: TRBV7-9; J: TRBJ1-1; DNA: TGTGCCAGCAGCTTACAGGGGGCGAACACTGAAGCTTTCTTT; CDR3: CASSLQGANTEAFF
D: NA; size: NA; V: TRBV7-2; J: TRBJ1-1; DNA: TGTGCCAGCAGCCAGCAGGGGCAGGGCACTGAAGCTTTCTTT; CDR3: CASSQQGQGTEAFF
D: NA; size: NA; V: TRBV29-1; J: TRBJ1-2; DNA: TGCAGCGTTGAAAATACAGGGTATGGCTACACCTTC; CDR3: CSVENTGYGYTF
D: TRBD1; size: medium-sized; V: TRBV5-1; J: TRBJ2-7; DNA: TGCGCCAGCAGCCCGCTCGGGGACAGGGAGGCCCACGAGCAGTACTTC; CDR3: CASSPLGDREAHEQYF
D: NA; size: NA; V: TRBV29-1; J: TRBJ2-7; DNA: TGCAGCGCCTGGGACGGCGGATCCTACGAGCAGTACTTC; CDR3: CSAWDGGSYEQYF
D: NA; size: NA; V: TRBV4-2; J: TRBJ2-4; DNA: TGTGCCAGCAGCCCCGACAGGAGCAAAAACATTCAGTACTTC; CDR3: CASSPDRSKNIQYF
D: TRBD2; size: NA; V: TRBV5-6; J: TRBJ2-4; DNA: TGTGCCAGCAGCTTTAGTACCGGGAGGGTAGCCAAAAACATTCAGTACTTC; CDR3: CASSFSTGRVAKNIQYF
D: NA; size: NA; V: TRBV7-3; J: TRBJ2-7; DNA: TGTGCCAGCAGCTTGGAAGGCATCACCTACGAGCAGTACTTC; CDR3: CASSLEGITYEQYF
D: NA; size: NA; V: TRBV15; J: TRBJ2-1; DNA: TGTGCCACCAGCAGAGAAAGTCTCAGGTTTAATGAGCAGTTCTTC; CDR3: CATSRESLRFNEQFF
D: TRBD1; size: NA; V: TRBV2; J: TRBJ2-2; DNA: TGTGCCAGCAGTCGACAGGGGTCGAACACCGGGGAGCTGTTTTTT; CDR3: CASSRQGSNTGELFF
D: TRBD1; size: NA; V: TRBV28; J: TRBJ1-2; DNA: TGTGCCAGCAGTTTTTCCCGGGGGGGCAGGGGGCGAGATGATGAGTATGGCTACACCTTC; CDR3: CASSFSRGGRGRDDEYGYTF
D: NA; size: NA; V: TRBV10-3; J: TRBJ2-2; DNA: TGTGCCATCAGTGCCGGGGCCCCCGGGGAGCTGTTTTTT; CDR3: CAISAGAPGELFF
D: NA; size: once; V: TRBV7-3; J: TRBJ2-7; DNA: TGTGCCAGCAGCTTAAAGACGGGTAGCCCCTACGAGCAGTACTTC; CDR3: CASSLKTGSPYEQYF
D: NA; size: NA; V: TRBV15; J: TRBJ2-7; DNA: TGTGCCACCAGCAGAGCGGATACCTACGAGCAGTACTTC; CDR3: CATSRADTYEQYF
D: NA; size: NA; V: TRBV7-6; J: TRBJ1-5; DNA: TGTGCCAGCAGCTTAGAGGCCGCCCTGTCCGGAGGCAATCAGCCCCAGCATTTT; CDR3: CASSLEAALSGGNQPQHF
D: NA; size: NA; V: TRBV5-1; J: TRBJ2-4; DNA: TGCGCCAGCAGCTTGAATCGGGGGCATGCCCGCTTC; CDR3: CASSLNRGHARF